The 9 T cell receptor beta chains given below trace back to one sample, sequenced in a study of blood T cells in healthy people across ages. Then a second PCR, running about 6 to 11 cycles, was carried out with a sample-barcoded 5' primer and a J-beta primer mix. MiXCR, run by TCRdb on the 5' RACE reads, gives a single entry per CDR3 protein. The table includes approximately 800,000 distinct CDR3 sequences, roughly 35% detected once. The sample taken for sequencing was blood. The receptors were sampled from a man younger than 30 in good health.

V is TRBV3-1 and J is TRBJ2-4, with 8 bases matching TRBD2. The DNA end lines up better with TRBJ2-7; the J call may be wrong. Germline V gives CDR1 LGHDT, CDR2 YNNKEL (reference sequence). CDR3 length: 15 residues. The CDR3 nucleotides are TGTGCCAGCAGCCAAGTGGGACTAGGGATCTACGAGCAGTACTTC. Translated: CASSQVGLGIYEQYF.

The rearrangement joins TRBV25-1 to TRBJ2-7, with D uncertain. From germline, CDR1 is MGHDK and CDR2 SYGVNS. The CDR3 spans 11 residues. V lost 8 bases to trimming and J lost 7 bases, with 12 bases between them. For the CDR3, the DNA is TGTGCCAGCTCCGCAGTAGGTGAGCAGTACTTC. Encoded protein: CASSAVGEQYF.

In regard to this clonotype: It may be a read error: a sequence one base away is much more abundant. The chain is built from TRBV4-3 and TRBJ2-3; 9 bases are shared with TRBD2. Germline V gene data show CDR1 as LGHNA and CDR2 as YSLEER. The CDR3 runs 18 residues. CDR3 sequence: CAGSQEIYGTSPTDTQYF. The DNA of the CDR3 is TGCGCCGGCAGCCAAGAAATCTATGGGACTAGCCCCACAGATACGCAGTATTTT.

The chain carries TRBV7-9 and TRBJ2-7; no clear D gene. The J call may be mistaken, given a closer DNA end match to TRBJ2-5. Germline V gene data show CDR1 as SEHNR and CDR2 as FQNEAQ (reference sequence). CDR3 length: 15 amino acids. The chain's CDR3 is CASSPAESERETQYF. The DNA of the CDR3 is TGTGCCAGCAGCCCAGCTGAGTCAGAGCGAGAGACCCAGTACTTC.

CDR3 residues: CASSPPNRISGNTIYF. CDR3 sequence (DNA): TGTGCCAGCAGTCCCCCCAACCGGATCTCTGGAAACACCATATATTTT. The chain is built from TRBV12-3 or TRBV12-4 and TRBJ1-3; D not resolved. V dropped 5 bases and J dropped 0 bases, with 14 bases sitting between them. CDR3 size: 16 residues.

The rearrangement uses TRBV18 and TRBJ1-5; TRBD1 might be the D (5 bases). CDR3 length equals 19 residues. Germline CDR1 is KGHSH and CDR2 is LQKENI. V shed 4 bases and J shed 6 bases, with 28 bases lying between them. CDR3 DNA: TGTGCCAGCTCACTACGAAACCTTCGGGACTCTGGCCAGGCTCAGCCCCAGCATTTT. As protein: CASSLRNLRDSGQAQPQHF. Together with reference TRBV18 and TRBJ1-5, the CDR3 gives the full variable domain: NAGVMQNPRHLVRRRGQEARLRCSPMKGHSHVYWYRQLPEEGLKFMVYLQKENIIDESGMPKERFSAEFPKEGPSILRIQQVVRGDSAAYFCASSLRNLRDSGQAQPQHFGDGTRLSIL.

J is TRBJ2-5 and V is TRBV12-3 or TRBV12-4; 7 bases are a match to TRBD2. The assigned J gene may be wrong: the sequence end matches TRBJ2-7 better. The CDR3 loop spans 14 amino acids. The CDR3 DNA follows: TGTGCCAGCAGTTTCCTCAGGACTAGCTACGAGCAGTACTTC. The encoded protein is CASSFLRTSYEQYF.

A word on this clonotype: One base away lies a much larger clone, so this may be a sequencing read error. The chain recombines TRBV5-1 with TRBJ2-1, with D unresolved. This CDR3 is 14 amino acids long. Germline V gene data show CDR1 as SGHRS and CDR2 as YFSETQ. Trimming removed 0 bases at V and 6 bases at J, with 10 bases between. CDR3 amino acids: CASSLDIQINEQFF. CDR3 nucleotides: TGCGCCAGCAGCTTGGATATACAGATCAATGAGCAGTTCTTC.

The chain employs TRBV28 and TRBJ2-2, with D tentatively TRBD1 (5 bases). The CDR3 covers 15 residues. CDR1 is MDHEN, CDR2 SYDVKM, per germline. V was pared by 8 bases and J by 1 base, with 14 bases between. CDR3 region: CASLTQGGNTGELFF. The CDR3 DNA is TGTGCCAGCCTGACGCAGGGCGGGAACACCGGGGAGCTGTTTTTT.